This T cell receptor beta chain was captured in a study of T cell changes during pregnancy in multiple sclerosis. Sequencing used immunoSEQ multiplex PCR; TCRdb keeps in-frame clones, though not all of them. This table holds 61,000 or so clones, approximately 92% found once. Germline V lookup: CDR1 SNHLY, CDR2 FYNNEI. V shed 7 bases and J shed 1 base, with 4 bases lying between them. The CDR3 covers 11 residues. The chain carries TRBV2 and TRBJ2-5, with D hard to call. This material consisted of CD4+ T cells from peripheral blood mononuclear cells, taken before pregnancy. The TCR sequence derives from a female donor with multiple sclerosis, enrolled in a pregnancy study. CDR3 amino acids: CASKLQETQYF. In DNA form, the CDR3 reads TGTGCCAGCAAGCTCCAAGAGACCCAGTACTTC. Full variable domain (rest looked up from reference TRBV2 and TRBJ2-5): EPEVTQTPSHQVTQMGQEVILRCVPISNHLYFYWYRQILGQKVEFLVSFYNNEISEKSEIFDDQFSVERPDGSNFTLKIRSTKLEDSAMYFCASKLQETQYFGPGTRLLVL.